The sample holds a few counts of the clone carrying this T cell receptor (beta chain). These data come from a study of CD8 T cells in ankylosing spondylitis. TCRdb redid the calling of the 5' RACE reads with MiXCR, one entry per CDR3 protein. Among some 92,000 distinct CDR3 sequences listed, 27% were seen once. V dropped 6 bases and J dropped 7 bases, with 15 bases sitting between them. The CDR3 covers 13 residues. The germline V gene has CDR1 DFQATT and CDR2 SNEGSKA (reference sequence). The sequence was obtained from a male donor with ankylosing spondylitis or in good health (not recorded which). The chain couples TRBV20-1 to TRBJ1-4; D is ambiguous. The sequenced material came from blood, either unsorted or a sorted T cell fraction (not recorded which). CDR3 in amino acids: CSASEAPGEKLFF. CDR3 in DNA: TGCAGTGCCTCCGAGGCGCCCGGTGAAAAACTGTTTTTT.